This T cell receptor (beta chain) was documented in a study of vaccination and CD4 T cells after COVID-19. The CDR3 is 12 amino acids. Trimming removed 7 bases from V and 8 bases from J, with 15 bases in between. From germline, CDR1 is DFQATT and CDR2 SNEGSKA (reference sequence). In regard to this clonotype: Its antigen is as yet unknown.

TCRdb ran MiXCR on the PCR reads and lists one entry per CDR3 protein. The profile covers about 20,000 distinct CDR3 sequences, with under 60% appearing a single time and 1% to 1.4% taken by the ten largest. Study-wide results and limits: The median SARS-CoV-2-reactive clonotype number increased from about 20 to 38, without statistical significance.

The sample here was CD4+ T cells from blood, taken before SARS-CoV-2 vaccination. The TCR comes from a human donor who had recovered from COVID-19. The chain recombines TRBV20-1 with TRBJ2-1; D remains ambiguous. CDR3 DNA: TGCAGTGGGGTAGCCGATTACGATGAGCAGTTCTTC. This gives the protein CSGVADYDEQFF.